This is a list of T cell receptor beta chains from one sample in a study of T cells in Graves' hyperthyroidism and ophthalmopathy. TCRdb fed the multiplex PCR reads into MiXCR, producing one record per CDR3 protein. The sample lists 640,000 or so distinct CDR3 sequences; about 15% were seen once. The sequenced material came from blood. Receptors were obtained from a woman in her thirties or forties with Graves' ophthalmopathy. The CDR3 runs from the conserved cysteine through the conserved F or W. Fields, in order: clone size, V gene, D gene, J gene, CDR3 protein, CDR3 DNA. The D gene is left open where the match is weak. Size is stated for part of the rows, as once, few or many counts, or as a class when the clone is expanded.

many	TRBV4-2	-	TRBJ1-2	CASSQDPANYGYTF	TGTGCCAGCAGCCAAGATCCCGCTAACTATGGCTACACCTTC
many	TRBV7-6	TRBD1	TRBJ2-7	CASSLGQGWIEQYF	TGTGCCAGCAGCCTCGGACAGGGGTGGATAGAGCAGTACTTC
-	TRBV6-2/TRBV6-3	-	TRBJ2-2	CASSDTGRNTGELFF	TGTGCCAGCAGTGACACGGGACGGAACACCGGGGAGCTGTTTTTT
many	TRBV5-1	-	TRBJ2-5	CASSSPRAGDRETQYF	TGCGCCAGCAGCTCCCCCCGCGCCGGGGATCGGGAGACCCAGTACTTC
many	TRBV5-1	TRBD1	TRBJ2-3	CASSLGTGGDTQYF	TGCGCCAGCAGCTTGGGGACAGGGGGAGATACGCAGTATTTT
many	TRBV11-2	TRBD2	TRBJ2-7	CASSLDFSGSSFYEQYF	TGTGCCAGCAGCTTAGATTTTAGCGGGAGCTCCTTCTACGAGCAGTACTTC
-	TRBV15	-	TRBJ1-1	CATSSNGDEAFF	TGTGCCACCAGCAGCAACGGTGATGAAGCTTTCTTT
-	TRBV2	-	TRBJ1-3	CASSDYPGSGNTIYF	TGTGCCAGCAGTGACTACCCTGGCTCTGGAAACACCATATATTTT
many	TRBV6-5	TRBD1	TRBJ2-7	CASKPGTGSDEQYF	TGTGCCAGCAAGCCCGGGACAGGGTCTGACGAGCAGTACTTC
many	TRBV7-3	-	TRBJ2-7	CASSSQGRDEQYF	TGTGCCAGCAGCTCTCAGGGGAGGGACGAGCAGTACTTC
-	TRBV4-2	TRBD2	TRBJ2-5	CASSPETSGAETQYF	TGTGCCAGCAGCCCCGAGACTAGCGGGGCTGAGACCCAGTACTTC
-	TRBV24-1	-	TRBJ1-5	CATSDQVGGNQPQHF	TGTGCCACCAGTGACCAGGTGGGGGGAAATCAGCCCCAGCATTTT
many	TRBV7-6	TRBD2	TRBJ2-5	CASSLAGGFQETQYF	TGTGCCAGCAGCTTAGCGGGAGGGTTTCAAGAGACCCAGTACTTC
many	TRBV2	-	TRBJ1-2	CASSYLGPDLGHGYTF	TGTGCCAGCAGTTATTTAGGGCCAGACCTAGGCCATGGCTACACCTTC
many	TRBV7-9	TRBD1	TRBJ2-7	CASSLGTGDREQYF	TGTGCCAGCAGCTTAGGGACAGGGGACCGGGAGCAGTACTTC
-	TRBV7-3	TRBD1	TRBJ1-1	CASSLTGFTEAFF	TGTGCCAGCAGCTTGACAGGGTTTACTGAAGCTTTCTTT
few	TRBV18	-	TRBJ1-1	CASPPALGASEAFF	TGTGCCAGCCCACCGGCACTGGGAGCGAGTGAAGCTTTCTTT
-	TRBV27	TRBD1	TRBJ1-5	CASSWDSDQPQHF	TGTGCCAGCAGTTGGGACAGCGATCAGCCCCAGCATTTT
many	TRBV12-3/TRBV12-4	-	TRBJ2-7	CASSPGELYEQYF	TGTGCCAGCAGCCCGGGAGAATTGTACGAGCAGTACTTC
many	TRBV12-3/TRBV12-4	TRBD1	TRBJ2-5	CASSQHRDRQETQYF	TGTGCCAGCAGTCAGCACCGGGACAGACAAGAGACCCAGTACTTC
few	TRBV6-2/TRBV6-3	TRBD2	TRBJ2-3	CASSYSPGLVRSTDTQYF	TGTGCCAGCAGTTACTCCCCGGGACTAGTCCGGAGCACAGATACGCAGTATTTT
many	TRBV12-3/TRBV12-4	TRBD1	TRBJ1-2	CASSLRWAGGGYGYTF	TGTGCCAGCAGTTTGCGGTGGGCAGGGGGGGGGTATGGCTACACCTTC
-	TRBV5-1	TRBD2	TRBJ2-5	CASSTSGGQETQYF	TGCGCCAGCAGTACTAGCGGGGGGCAGGAGACCCAGTACTTC
many	TRBV6-1	-	TRBJ2-7	CASSDKADSSYEQYF	TGTGCCAGCAGTGATAAAGCGGATAGCTCCTACGAGCAGTACTTC
many	TRBV28	-	TRBJ2-5	CASTPGTFQETQYF	TGTGCCAGCACCCCCGGGACTTTCCAAGAGACCCAGTACTTC
-	TRBV4-1	-	TRBJ2-6	CASSQRGFGANVLTF	TGCGCCAGCAGCCAGAGGGGTTTTGGGGCCAACGTCCTGACTTTC
few	TRBV12-3/TRBV12-4	-	TRBJ1-1	CASTFDASTRGTEAFF	TGTGCCAGCACATTCGACGCTTCGACCCGGGGCACTGAAGCTTTCTTT
-	TRBV7-3	-	TRBJ1-1	CASSMTTGGTAAFF	TGTGCCAGCAGCATGACTACCGGGGGGACCGCAGCTTTCTTT
few	TRBV5-4	-	TRBJ1-2	CASSLESGLGYGYTF	TGTGCCAGCAGCTTGGAGTCAGGGCTAGGGTATGGCTACACCTTC
many	TRBV4-3	-	TRBJ2-5	CASSQDPQGGQETQYF	TGCGCCAGCAGCCAAGATCCACAGGGAGGGCAAGAGACCCAGTACTTC
-	TRBV6-1	TRBD1	TRBJ2-5	CASTSGTETETQYF	TGTGCCAGCACGTCCGGGACAGAAACAGAGACCCAGTACTTC
few	TRBV19	TRBD1	TRBJ2-5	CASSVGQAETQYF	TGTGCCAGTAGTGTAGGACAGGCAGAGACCCAGTACTTC
many	TRBV27	-	TRBJ1-3	CASSAGPSASGNTIYF	TGTGCCAGCAGTGCCGGACCTTCCGCCTCTGGAAACACCATATATTTT
many	TRBV12-3/TRBV12-4	-	TRBJ2-7	CASSPGHNEQYF	TGTGCCAGCAGTCCAGGACACAACGAGCAGTACTTC
many	TRBV6-1	-	TRBJ1-6	CASRQDKDSPLHF	TGTGCCAGCAGACAAGATAAGGATTCACCCCTCCACTTT
many	TRBV6-4	-	TRBJ1-5	CASSDRGLGYSNQPQHF	TGTGCCAGCAGTGATCGGGGATTAGGGTATAGCAATCAGCCCCAGCATTTT
few	TRBV3-1	-	TRBJ2-7	CASSQDWIGGEQYF	TGTGCCAGCAGCCAAGATTGGATAGGGGGCGAGCAGTACTTC
many	TRBV6-1	-	TRBJ1-5	CASRSTWGQPQHF	TGTGCCAGCAGGTCCACCTGGGGGCAGCCCCAGCATTTT
many	TRBV7-2	-	TRBJ2-7	CASSLALGYEQYF	TGTGCCAGCAGTTTAGCTTTGGGGTACGAGCAGTACTTC
few	TRBV6-2/TRBV6-3	-	TRBJ2-5	CASSYSPRGETQYF	TGTGCCAGCAGTTACTCGCCTAGGGGAGAGACCCAGTACTTC
many	TRBV30	-	TRBJ2-7	CAWSSGNYYEQYF	TGTGCCTGGAGCTCAGGCAACTACTACGAGCAGTACTTC
many	TRBV6-1	-	TRBJ2-7	CASSEAPEYEQYF	TGTGCCAGCAGTGAAGCGCCGGAGTACGAGCAGTACTTC
many	TRBV24-1	-	TRBJ1-1	CATSDFRTMNTEAFF	TGTGCCACCAGTGATTTCCGGACAATGAACACTGAAGCTTTCTTT
few	TRBV12-3/TRBV12-4	-	TRBJ2-5	CASGFGPIRQTQYF	TGTGCCAGCGGTTTTGGGCCAATAAGACAGACCCAGTACTTC
many	TRBV9	-	TRBJ2-2	CASSVGGELFF	TGTGCCAGCAGCGTCGGCGGGGAGCTGTTTTTT
many	TRBV28	-	TRBJ2-4	CASSFPRNSENIQYF	TGTGCCAGCAGTTTCCCCCGGAATTCCGAAAACATTCAGTACTTC
many	TRBV27	TRBD2	TRBJ2-5	CASSLGTRGETQYF	TGTGCCAGCAGTTTGGGGACTAGGGGCGAGACCCAGTACTTC
-	TRBV3-1	TRBD1	TRBJ1-2	CASSQEYRGYGYTF	TGTGCCAGCAGCCAAGAATACAGGGGCTATGGCTACACCTTC
many	TRBV30	TRBD2	TRBJ2-7	CAWSAGTSGTYEQYF	TGTGCCTGGAGTGCTGGGACTAGCGGGACCTACGAGCAGTACTTC
-	TRBV19	-	TRBJ2-2	CASSLYKPPNTGELFF	TGTGCCAGTAGTCTTTACAAACCCCCGAACACCGGGGAGCTGTTTTTT